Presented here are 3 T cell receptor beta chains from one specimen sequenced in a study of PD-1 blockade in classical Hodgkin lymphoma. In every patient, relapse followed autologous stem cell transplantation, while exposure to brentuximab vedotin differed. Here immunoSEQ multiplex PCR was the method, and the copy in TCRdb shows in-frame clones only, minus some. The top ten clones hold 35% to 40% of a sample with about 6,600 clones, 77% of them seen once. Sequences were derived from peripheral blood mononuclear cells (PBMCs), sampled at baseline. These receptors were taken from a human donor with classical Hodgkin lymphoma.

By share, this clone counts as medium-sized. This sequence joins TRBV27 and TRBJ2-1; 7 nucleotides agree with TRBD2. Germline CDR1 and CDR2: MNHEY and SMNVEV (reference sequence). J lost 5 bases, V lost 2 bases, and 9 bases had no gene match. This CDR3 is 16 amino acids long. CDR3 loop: CASSLVGGSTHNEQFF. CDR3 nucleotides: TGTGCCAGCAGTTTAGTGGGCGGGAGCACCCACAATGAGCAGTTCTTC.

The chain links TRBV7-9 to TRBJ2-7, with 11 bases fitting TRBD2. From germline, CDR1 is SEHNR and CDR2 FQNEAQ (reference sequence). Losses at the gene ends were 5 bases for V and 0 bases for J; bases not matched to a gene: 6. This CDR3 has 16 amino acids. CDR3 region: CASSRTGLAASYEQYF. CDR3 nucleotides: TGTGCCAGCAGCCGCACGGGACTAGCGGCCTCCTACGAGCAGTACTTC.

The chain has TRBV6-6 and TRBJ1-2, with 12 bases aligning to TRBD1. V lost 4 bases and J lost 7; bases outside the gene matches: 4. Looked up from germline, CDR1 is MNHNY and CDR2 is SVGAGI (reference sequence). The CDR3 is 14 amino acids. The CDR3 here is CASSSGTGGGGYTF. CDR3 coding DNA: TGTGCCAGCAGTTCTGGGACAGGGGGCGGTGGCTACACCTTC.